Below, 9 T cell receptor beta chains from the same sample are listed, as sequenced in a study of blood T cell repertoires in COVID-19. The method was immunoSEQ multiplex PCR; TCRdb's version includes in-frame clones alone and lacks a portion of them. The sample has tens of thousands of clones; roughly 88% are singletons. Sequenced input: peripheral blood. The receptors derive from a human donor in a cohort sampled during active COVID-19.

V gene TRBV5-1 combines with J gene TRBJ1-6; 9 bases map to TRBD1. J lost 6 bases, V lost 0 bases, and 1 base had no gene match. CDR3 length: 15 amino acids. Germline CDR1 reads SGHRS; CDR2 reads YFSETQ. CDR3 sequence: CASSLGQGGNSPLHF. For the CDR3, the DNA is TGCGCCAGCAGCTTGGGACAGGGGGGTAATTCACCCCTCCACTTT.

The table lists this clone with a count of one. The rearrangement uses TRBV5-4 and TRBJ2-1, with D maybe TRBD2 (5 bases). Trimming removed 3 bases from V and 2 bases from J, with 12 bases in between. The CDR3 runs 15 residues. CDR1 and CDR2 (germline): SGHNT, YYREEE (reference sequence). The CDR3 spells CASSWRPTTYNEQFF. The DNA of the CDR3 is TGTGCCAGCAGCTGGAGGCCGACGACCTACAATGAGCAGTTCTTC.

CDR3 nucleotide sequence: TGCGCCAGCAGCCAAGACTCTCAAAAATCAGGGGGAACAGATACGCAGTATTTT. It codes for CASSQDSQKSGGTDTQYF. The chain uses TRBV4-3 and TRBJ2-3, with 7 bases fitting TRBD1. CDR1 is LGHNA, CDR2 YSLEER, per germline. The CDR3 totals 18 residues. V shed 0 bases, J shed 3 bases, and the junction held 12 bases outside the gene matches.

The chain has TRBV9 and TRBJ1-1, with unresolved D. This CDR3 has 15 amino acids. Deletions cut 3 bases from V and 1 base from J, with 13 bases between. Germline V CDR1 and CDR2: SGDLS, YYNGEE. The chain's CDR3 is CASSAEPRGNTEAFF. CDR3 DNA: TGTGCCAGCAGCGCAGAACCACGGGGGAACACTGAAGCTTTCTTT. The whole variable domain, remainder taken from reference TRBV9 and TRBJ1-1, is DSGVTQTPKHLITATGQRVTLRCSPRSGDLSVYWYQQSLDQGLQFLIQYYNGEERAKGNILERFSAQQFPDLHSELNLSSLELGDSALYFCASSAEPRGNTEAFFGQGTRLTVV.

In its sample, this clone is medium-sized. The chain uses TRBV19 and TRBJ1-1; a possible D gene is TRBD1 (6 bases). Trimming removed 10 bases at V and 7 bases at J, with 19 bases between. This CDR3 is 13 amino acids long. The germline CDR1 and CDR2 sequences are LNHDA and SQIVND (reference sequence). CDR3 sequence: CATKPGEPLEAFF. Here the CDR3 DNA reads TGTGCCACAAAACCAGGGGAGCCACTTGAAGCTTTCTTT.

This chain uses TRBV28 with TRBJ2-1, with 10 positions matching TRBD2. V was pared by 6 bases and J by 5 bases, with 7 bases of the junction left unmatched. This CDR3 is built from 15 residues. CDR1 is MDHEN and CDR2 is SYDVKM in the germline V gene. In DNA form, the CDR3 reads TGTGCCAGCAGCTTAGCAGCGGGAGGGCACAATGAGCAGTTCTTC. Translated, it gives CASSLAAGGHNEQFF.

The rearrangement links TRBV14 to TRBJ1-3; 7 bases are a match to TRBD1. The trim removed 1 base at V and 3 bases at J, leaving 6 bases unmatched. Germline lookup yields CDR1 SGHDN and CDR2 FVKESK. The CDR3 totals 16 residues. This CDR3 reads CASSQGQGSIGNTIYF. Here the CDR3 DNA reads TGTGCCAGCAGCCAAGGACAGGGAAGTATTGGAAACACCATATATTTT.

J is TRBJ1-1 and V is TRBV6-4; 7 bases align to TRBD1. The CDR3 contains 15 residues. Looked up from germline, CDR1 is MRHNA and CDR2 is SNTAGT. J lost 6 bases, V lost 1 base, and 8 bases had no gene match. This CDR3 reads CASSDLTGHSPEAFF. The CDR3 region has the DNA TGTGCCAGCAGTGACTTGACAGGGCACTCGCCTGAAGCTTTCTTT.

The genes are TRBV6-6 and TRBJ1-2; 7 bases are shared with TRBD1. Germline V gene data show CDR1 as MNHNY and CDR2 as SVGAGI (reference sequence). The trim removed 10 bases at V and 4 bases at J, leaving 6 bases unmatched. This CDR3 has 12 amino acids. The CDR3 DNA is TGTGCCACCCGACAGGGTCCCTATGGCTACACCTTC. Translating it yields CATRQGPYGYTF.